These T cell receptor beta chains were read from a single sample in a study of T-cell reconstitution after alpha-beta-depleted transplantation in children. Using its own MiXCR run on the PCR reads, TCRdb lists one record per CDR3 protein. The sample lists 200,000 to 300,000 distinct CDR3 sequences, roughly 23% occurring once. This specimen was PBMCs, taken before TCRalphabeta/CD19-depleted stem cell transplant. The receptor set was obtained from a girl aged 2 to 9 with Fanconi anemia, due to receive a stem cell transplant. CDR3s include the opening cysteine and the closing phenylalanine or tryptophan. A D gene is named only where the DNA matches it firmly. Not every row has a clone size; where given, it reads once, few, many or a size class.

abundance: NA; d_gene: NA; j_gene: TRBJ2-3; v_gene: TRBV12-5; CDR3nt: TGTGCTAGTGGTCGTGGACAGCGCACAGATACGCAGTATTTT; CDR3aa: CASGRGQRTDTQYF
abundance: few; d_gene: NA; j_gene: TRBJ1-2; v_gene: TRBV29-1; CDR3nt: TGCAGCGTTGAAGAACAGGACTTAGGCTACACCTTC; CDR3aa: CSVEEQDLGYTF
abundance: many; d_gene: TRBD2; j_gene: TRBJ2-2; v_gene: TRBV24-1; CDR3nt: TGTGCCACCAGTATACAGGGACTAGCGAGCGAAGGCACCGGGGAGCTGTTTTTT; CDR3aa: CATSIQGLASEGTGELFF
abundance: NA; d_gene: NA; j_gene: TRBJ2-1; v_gene: TRBV5-5; CDR3nt: TGTGCCAGCAGCTTGGGCGGGCTCCTCGTTCGCGAGCAGTTCTTC; CDR3aa: CASSLGGLLVREQFF
abundance: few; d_gene: TRBD2; j_gene: TRBJ2-3; v_gene: TRBV9; CDR3nt: TGTGCCAGCAGCATCGGGACTAGCGGGAGGGTCGCCACAGATACGCAGTATTTT; CDR3aa: CASSIGTSGRVATDTQYF
abundance: many; d_gene: TRBD2; j_gene: TRBJ2-5; v_gene: TRBV27; CDR3nt: TGTGCCAGCAGTTTATTGGGGACTAGCGGGGAGGAAGGGACCCAGTACTTC; CDR3aa: CASSLLGTSGEEGTQYF
abundance: many; d_gene: TRBD1; j_gene: TRBJ2-7; v_gene: TRBV29-1; CDR3nt: TGCAGCGCTTGGACAGGGGAGCACGAGCAGTACTTC; CDR3aa: CSAWTGEHEQYF
abundance: many; d_gene: NA; j_gene: TRBJ2-7; v_gene: TRBV20-1; CDR3nt: TGCAGTGCTGGACAGTGGAACTCCTACGAGCAGTACTTC; CDR3aa: CSAGQWNSYEQYF
abundance: few; d_gene: NA; j_gene: TRBJ2-7; v_gene: TRBV20-1; CDR3nt: TGCAGTGCTACTGTCTACGAGCAGTACTTC; CDR3aa: CSATVYEQYF
abundance: NA; d_gene: NA; j_gene: TRBJ2-1; v_gene: TRBV21-1; CDR3nt: TGTGCCAGCAGCAAAGTTTCGGTCAGGGATTTAGACAATGAGCAGTTCTTC; CDR3aa: CASSKVSVRDLDNEQFF
abundance: many; d_gene: NA; j_gene: TRBJ2-3; v_gene: TRBV20-1; CDR3nt: TGCAGTGCTCATCGGGGGGCGGGAGTCCCCACAGATACGCAGTATTTT; CDR3aa: CSAHRGAGVPTDTQYF
abundance: NA; d_gene: TRBD1; j_gene: TRBJ2-7; v_gene: TRBV20-1; CDR3nt: TGCAGTGCCCCGGACAGGGGCGAGCAGTACTTC; CDR3aa: CSAPDRGEQYF
abundance: NA; d_gene: NA; j_gene: TRBJ1-1; v_gene: TRBV20-1; CDR3nt: TGCAGTGCTGAGGACAGCTCGAACACTGAAGCTTTCTTT; CDR3aa: CSAEDSSNTEAFF
abundance: many; d_gene: TRBD2; j_gene: TRBJ2-1; v_gene: TRBV12-3/TRBV12-4; CDR3nt: TGTGCCAGCAGTCAGGGACTAGCGGCCTACAATGAGCAGTTCTTC; CDR3aa: CASSQGLAAYNEQFF
abundance: many; d_gene: TRBD1; j_gene: TRBJ2-7; v_gene: TRBV2; CDR3nt: TGTGCCAGCAGTGAAACCCGGGACAGGCACCCCGACGAGCAGTACTTC; CDR3aa: CASSETRDRHPDEQYF
abundance: few; d_gene: NA; j_gene: TRBJ2-1; v_gene: TRBV9; CDR3nt: TGTGCCAGCAGCGTAGCCGCGAATGAGCAGTTCTTC; CDR3aa: CASSVAANEQFF
abundance: NA; d_gene: NA; j_gene: TRBJ1-1; v_gene: TRBV4-2; CDR3nt: TGTGCCAGCAGCCAAGGACCTAGGAACACTGAAGCTTTCTTT; CDR3aa: CASSQGPRNTEAFF
abundance: few; d_gene: NA; j_gene: TRBJ2-1; v_gene: TRBV7-2; CDR3nt: TGTGCCAGCAGCTATCCGCTAGGCAGCGGGTTTAACTACAATGAGCAGTTCTTC; CDR3aa: CASSYPLGSGFNYNEQFF
abundance: many; d_gene: NA; j_gene: TRBJ2-7; v_gene: TRBV27; CDR3nt: TGTGCCAGCAGACCCCTAGGACTCTCTAGCTCCTACGAGCAGTACTTC; CDR3aa: CASRPLGLSSSYEQYF
abundance: NA; d_gene: NA; j_gene: TRBJ1-1; v_gene: TRBV10-2; CDR3nt: TGCGCCAGCAGTCGACCAGGTCGCAAGAGGATGAACACTGAAGCTTTCTTT; CDR3aa: CASSRPGRKRMNTEAFF
abundance: many; d_gene: TRBD2; j_gene: TRBJ2-7; v_gene: TRBV5-5; CDR3nt: TGTGCCAGCAGCTTGGAGAGCGGGAGGTACTACGAGCAGTACTTC; CDR3aa: CASSLESGRYYEQYF
abundance: NA; d_gene: TRBD1; j_gene: TRBJ2-1; v_gene: TRBV2; CDR3nt: TGTGCCATCTGTTTTGGGGGAGCGGGGACAGGGAGGGACAATGAGCAGTTCTTC; CDR3aa: CAICFGGAGTGRDNEQFF
abundance: many; d_gene: NA; j_gene: TRBJ2-2; v_gene: TRBV20-1; CDR3nt: TGCAGTGCTAGAATCGATACCGGGGAGCTGTTTTTT; CDR3aa: CSARIDTGELFF
abundance: many; d_gene: NA; j_gene: TRBJ1-1; v_gene: TRBV20-1; CDR3nt: TGCAGTGACAGGAACACTGAAGCTTTCTTT; CDR3aa: CSDRNTEAFF
abundance: NA; d_gene: NA; j_gene: TRBJ2-7; v_gene: TRBV20-1; CDR3nt: TGCAGTGCGTGGGACACCTACGAGCAGTACTTC; CDR3aa: CSAWDTYEQYF
abundance: few; d_gene: TRBD1; j_gene: TRBJ2-7; v_gene: TRBV28; CDR3nt: TGTGCCAGCACTTTACAGGGGGCGCCTGTCTTC; CDR3aa: CASTLQGAPVF
abundance: NA; d_gene: NA; j_gene: TRBJ2-3; v_gene: TRBV5-1; CDR3nt: TGCGCCAGCAGCGGACATAGCGGTACAGATACGCAGTATTTT; CDR3aa: CASSGHSGTDTQYF
abundance: few; d_gene: TRBD2; j_gene: TRBJ2-5; v_gene: TRBV7-9; CDR3nt: TGTGCCAGCAGGGGAAGCACCGGGACTAGCTGGATGGAGACCCAGTACTTC; CDR3aa: CASRGSTGTSWMETQYF
abundance: NA; d_gene: NA; j_gene: TRBJ2-5; v_gene: TRBV27; CDR3nt: TGTGCCAGCAGTTTAGATTACTTC; CDR3aa: CASSLDYF
abundance: NA; d_gene: TRBD2; j_gene: TRBJ2-5; v_gene: TRBV11-2; CDR3nt: TGTGCCAGCAGTTCCTGGGGGGGAGTGCGCCAAGAGACCCAGTACTTC; CDR3aa: CASSSWGGVRQETQYF
abundance: few; d_gene: TRBD2; j_gene: TRBJ2-1; v_gene: TRBV7-8; CDR3nt: TGTGCCAGCAGCTTAGCGGTTCTAGCGGGATTCAAGTTCTTC; CDR3aa: CASSLAVLAGFKFF
abundance: many; d_gene: TRBD1; j_gene: TRBJ2-3; v_gene: TRBV10-3; CDR3nt: TGTGCCATCAGTGAGTCGTGGACAGGGGTAACAGATACGCAGTATTTT; CDR3aa: CAISESWTGVTDTQYF
abundance: many; d_gene: TRBD1; j_gene: TRBJ2-6; v_gene: TRBV20-1; CDR3nt: TGCAGTGCTTCCTCGACAGGGGGCAATCCTTCTGGGGCCAACGTCCTGACTTTC; CDR3aa: CSASSTGGNPSGANVLTF
abundance: many; d_gene: NA; j_gene: TRBJ2-3; v_gene: TRBV20-1; CDR3nt: TGCAGTGCTAGCTCCAGGGATGATACGCAGTATTTT; CDR3aa: CSASSRDDTQYF
abundance: NA; d_gene: NA; j_gene: TRBJ2-1; v_gene: TRBV7-2; CDR3nt: TGTGCCAGCAGACAACCGGGACTTGTCAATGAGCAGTTCTTC; CDR3aa: CASRQPGLVNEQFF
abundance: few; d_gene: NA; j_gene: TRBJ2-5; v_gene: TRBV5-4; CDR3nt: TGTGCCAGCAGCGCGGCAGGACAAGAGACCCAGTACTTC; CDR3aa: CASSAAGQETQYF
abundance: NA; d_gene: NA; j_gene: TRBJ2-5; v_gene: TRBV20-1; CDR3nt: TGCAGTGCGCCAACAGGGAGCCCTAGAGAGACCCAGTACTTC; CDR3aa: CSAPTGSPRETQYF
abundance: NA; d_gene: TRBD1; j_gene: TRBJ1-2; v_gene: TRBV28; CDR3nt: TGTGCCAGCAGGACAGGGGCCGGTGGCTACACCTTC; CDR3aa: CASRTGAGGYTF
abundance: many; d_gene: TRBD1; j_gene: TRBJ1-1; v_gene: TRBV29-1; CDR3nt: TGCAGCGTGGGGGGACAGCTCACTGAAGCTTTCTTT; CDR3aa: CSVGGQLTEAFF
abundance: few; d_gene: NA; j_gene: TRBJ2-7; v_gene: TRBV5-1; CDR3nt: TGCGCCAGCAGGATGGCAGGGGCGAACGAGCAGTACTTC; CDR3aa: CASRMAGANEQYF
abundance: many; d_gene: NA; j_gene: TRBJ1-2; v_gene: TRBV28; CDR3nt: TGTGCCAGCAGGTCCGGGACGGCGTTATCCCGCACCTTC; CDR3aa: CASRSGTALSRTF
abundance: NA; d_gene: NA; j_gene: TRBJ1-2; v_gene: TRBV29-1; CDR3nt: TGCAGCGTTGGTACTAGGCCACTGGCCTATGGCTACACCTTC; CDR3aa: CSVGTRPLAYGYTF
abundance: NA; d_gene: NA; j_gene: TRBJ2-7; v_gene: TRBV20-1; CDR3nt: TGCAGTGCTAGGAGAAGCGGGACAGGATACGAGCAGTACTTC; CDR3aa: CSARRSGTGYEQYF
abundance: NA; d_gene: TRBD1; j_gene: TRBJ1-5; v_gene: TRBV29-1; CDR3nt: TGCAGCGTTGGACAGGGAGGTCAGCCCCAGCATTTT; CDR3aa: CSVGQGGQPQHF
abundance: NA; d_gene: NA; j_gene: TRBJ2-1; v_gene: TRBV28; CDR3nt: TGTGCCAGCAGAGGGTCGAACGACAATGAGCAGTTCTTC; CDR3aa: CASRGSNDNEQFF
abundance: NA; d_gene: TRBD2; j_gene: TRBJ2-7; v_gene: TRBV28; CDR3nt: TGTGCCAGCAGTCTAAGCGGGAGGGTCTACGAGCAGTACTTC; CDR3aa: CASSLSGRVYEQYF
abundance: many; d_gene: NA; j_gene: TRBJ1-1; v_gene: TRBV12-3/TRBV12-4; CDR3nt: TGTGCCAGCAGCATGCAAATCGGGTCTAACACTGAAGCTTTCTTT; CDR3aa: CASSMQIGSNTEAFF
abundance: NA; d_gene: NA; j_gene: TRBJ1-1; v_gene: TRBV6-5; CDR3nt: TGTGCCAGCATTAGACTCCCGAACACTGAAGCTTTCTTT; CDR3aa: CASIRLPNTEAFF
abundance: few; d_gene: NA; j_gene: TRBJ1-2; v_gene: TRBV29-1; CDR3nt: TGCAGCGTTGGGACTACAGGCTATGGCTACACCTTC; CDR3aa: CSVGTTGYGYTF
abundance: many; d_gene: TRBD1; j_gene: TRBJ2-7; v_gene: TRBV27; CDR3nt: TGTGCCAGCAGTTTCCGCCCTTTGGACAGGGGGAACTACGAGCAGTACTTC; CDR3aa: CASSFRPLDRGNYEQYF
abundance: NA; d_gene: NA; j_gene: TRBJ2-2; v_gene: TRBV7-3; CDR3nt: TGTGCCAGCAGCCAGGGGGGGGGTCCCTGGAACACCGGGGAGCTGTTTTTT; CDR3aa: CASSQGGGPWNTGELFF
abundance: many; d_gene: NA; j_gene: TRBJ2-7; v_gene: TRBV29-1; CDR3nt: TGCAGCGTTGGACGGGGTGACGAGCAGTACTTC; CDR3aa: CSVGRGDEQYF
abundance: NA; d_gene: NA; j_gene: TRBJ2-7; v_gene: TRBV25-1; CDR3nt: TGTGCCAGCAGTGACCCGGGACGTCCCAACGAGCAGTACTTC; CDR3aa: CASSDPGRPNEQYF
abundance: NA; d_gene: TRBD2; j_gene: TRBJ2-1; v_gene: TRBV25-1; CDR3nt: TGTGCCAGCAGGGCCACCCTGGGGAAGCGGGAGTCACCGAACAATGAGCAGTTCTTC; CDR3aa: CASRATLGKRESPNNEQFF
abundance: few; d_gene: TRBD1; j_gene: TRBJ2-1; v_gene: TRBV5-1; CDR3nt: TGCGCCAGCAGCTATCAAGGACAGGCACATAACAATGAGCAGTTCTTC; CDR3aa: CASSYQGQAHNNEQFF
abundance: many; d_gene: NA; j_gene: TRBJ2-1; v_gene: TRBV20-1; CDR3nt: TGCAGTCCCAGGGGGGAGCTAGTTGGGCTCAATGAGCAGTTCTTC; CDR3aa: CSPRGELVGLNEQFF
abundance: many; d_gene: NA; j_gene: TRBJ2-1; v_gene: TRBV13; CDR3nt: TGTGCCAGCAGCTCCAACCTCGTAGACGCCGCCTACAATGAGCAGTTCTTC; CDR3aa: CASSSNLVDAAYNEQFF
abundance: few; d_gene: NA; j_gene: TRBJ2-6; v_gene: TRBV19; CDR3nt: TGTGCCAGCCGACCCTTCCGAGATCGATGGGACGTCCTGACTTTC; CDR3aa: CASRPFRDRWDVLTF
abundance: many; d_gene: TRBD2; j_gene: TRBJ2-1; v_gene: TRBV20-1; CDR3nt: TGCAGTGCTAGAAGGCTAGCGGATTACAATGAGCAGTTCTTC; CDR3aa: CSARRLADYNEQFF